The 29 T cell receptor beta chains in this list originate from one sample, sequenced in a study of cytotoxic CD8 clonotypes in ibrutinib-treated CLL. Libraries were prepared by immunoSEQ multiplex PCR; TCRdb keeps only in-frame clonotypes and omits some of them. The table lists some 200,000 clones, more than 75% of them singletons. The sequencing here drew on PBMCs, taken after 12 months of ibrutinib treatment. The receptors originated from a human donor with chronic lymphocytic leukemia.

In DNA form, the CDR3 reads TGTGCCAGCAGCTTCCGACCGGGACAGGGAGGATCGGGCTACTTC. Amino acid sequence: CASSFRPGQGGSGYF. The chain is built from TRBV5-6 and TRBJ2-7; 9 bases align to TRBD1. The trim removed 2 bases at V and 13 bases at J, leaving 16 bases unmatched. From germline, CDR1 is SGHDT and CDR2 YYEEEE. The CDR3 runs 15 residues. Complete variable domain (other parts from reference TRBV5-6 and TRBJ2-7): DAGVTQSPTHLIKTRGQQVTLRCSPKSGHDTVSWYQQALGQGPQFIFQYYEEEERQRGNFPDRFSGHQFPNYSSELNVNALLLGDSALYLCASSFRPGQGGSGYFGPGTRLTVT.

This chain connects TRBV11-1 to TRBJ2-1; perhaps D is TRBD1 or TRBD2 (5 bases each). Trimming took off 2 bases at V and 8 bases at J, with 13 bases between the two ends. The CDR3 is 14 amino acids. Germline lookup yields CDR1 SGHAT and CDR2 FQDESV (reference sequence). CDR3 sequence: CASSLTGPGDEQFF. The CDR3 bases are TGTGCCAGCAGCTTAACGGGACCCGGGGATGAGCAGTTCTTC.

This clone appeared once. V and J are TRBV5-1 and TRBJ2-7, with 8 nucleotides matching TRBD2. Trimming took 2 bases from V and 2 from J; bases not matched to a gene: 3. The germline CDR1 and CDR2 sequences are SGHRS and YFSETQ. The CDR3 consists of 14 residues. The CDR3 sequence is CASSLGAGAYEQYF. DNA for the CDR3: TGCGCCAGCAGCTTAGGAGCGGGAGCCTACGAGCAGTACTTC.

The chain joins TRBV30 to TRBJ1-1; 10 positions match TRBD1. This CDR3 has 15 residues. Looked up from germline, CDR1 is GTSNPN and CDR2 is SVGIG (reference sequence). V lost 5 bases and J lost 6; bases outside the gene matches: 12. The CDR3 DNA reads TGTGCCTGGGGTGGGGCCGGGACAGGGGTGTCTGAAGCTTTCTTT. Translated: CAWGGAGTGVSEAFF.

The V and J genes are TRBV7-3 and TRBJ2-5; possible D gene TRBD2, 6 bases. V was cut by 6 bases and J by 4 bases, with 12 bases left in between. Per germline, CDR1 SGHTA and CDR2 FQGTGA. The CDR3 spans 13 residues. In nucleotides, the CDR3 is TGTGCCAGCAGGTATACTAGCAGAGAGACCCAGTACTTC. Its protein product is CASRYTSRETQYF. The full variable domain, completed using reference TRBV7-3 and TRBJ2-5, is GAGVSQTPSNKVTEKGKYVELRCDPISGHTALYWYRQSLGQGPEFLIYFQGTGAADDSGLPNDRFFAVRPEGSVSTLKIQRTERGDSAVYLCASRYTSRETQYFGPGTRLLVL.

V is TRBV10-3 and J is TRBJ1-1; D possibly corresponds to TRBD1 (5 bases). Germline V gives CDR1 ENHRY, CDR2 SYGVKD. The V gene lost 7 bases and the J gene lost 0 bases, with 12 bases spanning the gap. The CDR3 is made up of 14 amino acids. CDR3 bases: TGTGCCATCACCCCCGGGACGCTGAACACTGAAGCTTTCTTT. Encoded protein: CAITPGTLNTEAFF.

The chain uses TRBV2 and TRBJ1-4; maybe TRBD1 (6 bases). Germline V gene lookup returns CDR1 SNHLY and CDR2 FYNNEI. The CDR3 length is 14 residues. V was cut by 6 bases and J by 3 bases, with 11 bases left in between. The DNA for the CDR3 is TGTGCCAGCAGATACAGGGTGGCTAATGAAAAACTGTTTTTT. It translates to CASRYRVANEKLFF.

The chain combines TRBV9 with TRBJ2-2; D ambiguous. CDR3 length equals 14 residues. V was cut by 1 base and J by 0 bases, with 4 bases left in between. Per germline, CDR1 SGDLS and CDR2 YYNGEE. The CDR3 sequence: CASSVTSNTGELFF. CDR3 in DNA: TGTGCCAGCAGCGTAACGTCGAACACCGGGGAGCTGTTTTTT.

For this clone: One end of the junction fails to match germline, which may point to a read error. The rearrangement links TRBV5-1 to TRBJ1-2; D possibly corresponds to TRBD1 (5 bases). Germline assignment: CDR1 SGHRS and CDR2 YFSETQ. The CDR3 is 13 residues long. DNA of the CDR3: TGCGCCAGCAGCCCCCAATCGTCCCAACAGGCCATGTTC. Amino acid sequence: CASSPQSSQQAMF. The whole variable domain, filled in from reference TRBV5-1 and TRBJ1-2, reads KAGVTQTPRYLIKTRGQQVTLSCSPISGHRSVSWYQQTPGQGLQFLFEYFSETQRNKGNFPGRFSGRQFSNSRSEMNVSTLELGDSALYLCASSPQSSQQAMFGSGTRLTVV.

The chain uses TRBV6-5 and TRBJ2-5, with D unclear. This CDR3 has 16 amino acids. V lost 2 bases to trimming and J lost 0 bases, with 13 bases between them. Germline CDR1 MNHEY, CDR2 SVGAGI. Here the CDR3 reads CASSYITLGYQETQYF. Written as DNA, the CDR3 is TGTGCCAGCAGTTACATCACCCTTGGGTACCAAGAGACCCAGTACTTC.

CDR3: CASSLFPTTGLEQYF. The DNA for the CDR3 is TGTGCCAGCAGCTTATTCCCCACAACAGGCCTCGAGCAGTACTTC. The chain recombines TRBV7-9 with TRBJ2-7; possible D gene TRBD1, 5 bases. The germline V gene encodes CDR1 SEHNR and CDR2 FQNEAQ (reference sequence). V lost 2 bases, J lost 6 bases, and 17 bases lay in between. The CDR3 spans 15 residues.

The rearrangement links TRBV28 to TRBJ1-1; 7 positions match TRBD1. Germline CDR1 is MDHEN and CDR2 is SYDVKM. The V and J ends lost 2 bases and 2 bases, in that order; junction bases with no gene match: 5. This CDR3 comprises 15 residues. The CDR3 region has the DNA TGTGCCAGCAGTTTAAGGACAGGTCTTAACACTGAAGCTTTCTTT. Amino acids: CASSLRTGLNTEAFF.

This chain links TRBV10-3 with TRBJ2-6; D unresolved. The CDR3 runs to 17 residues. Germline V gene lookup returns CDR1 ENHRY and CDR2 SYGVKD. Between the trimmed V and J ends, which lost 6 bases and 0 bases, there was a span of 15 bases. The CDR3 DNA follows: TGTGCCATCAGGGGTCAGAGCAACTTCTCTGGGGCCAACGTCCTGACTTTC. It is translated as CAIRGQSNFSGANVLTF.

V usage is TRBV18 and J usage is TRBJ2-5, with 9 bases fitting TRBD1. CDR3 size: 15 residues. V was pared by 5 bases and J by 2 bases, with 6 bases of the junction left unmatched. CDR1 and CDR2 (germline): KGHSH, LQKENI. The CDR3, as DNA: TGTGCCAGCTCAGCCTGGACAGGGGATCAAGAGACCCAGTACTTC. Translating it yields CASSAWTGDQETQYF. Full variable domain (remainder filled in from reference TRBV18 and TRBJ2-5): NAGVMQNPRHLVRRRGQEARLRCSPMKGHSHVYWYRQLPEEGLKFMVYLQKENIIDESGMPKERFSAEFPKEGPSILRIQQVVRGDSAAYFCASSAWTGDQETQYFGPGTRLLVL.

The V gene is TRBV4-2, the J gene TRBJ2-5, with D unresolved. The CDR3 has 12 amino acids. Germline V CDR1 and CDR2: LGHNA, YNFKEQ. Between the trimmed V and J ends, which lost 0 bases and 5 bases, there was a span of 4 bases. For the CDR3, the DNA is TGTGCCAGCAGCCAAGAGGGTGAGACCCAGTACTTC. This translates into CASSQEGETQYF.

This chain links TRBV7-8 with TRBJ1-3; D unclear. Trimming stripped 5 bases from V and 0 bases from J, with 8 bases between. The germline CDR1 and CDR2 sequences are SGHVS and FQNEAQ. The CDR3 sequence is 14 residues long. The CDR3 is CASSPGVSGNTIYF. In DNA, the CDR3 is TGTGCCAGCAGCCCTGGGGTCTCTGGAAACACCATATATTTT.

This clone showed up just a few times. The J gene is TRBJ2-7, the V gene TRBV27; TRBD2 matches 8 bases. Losses at the gene ends were 4 bases for V and 4 bases for J; bases not matched to a gene: 9. From germline, CDR1 is MNHEY and CDR2 SMNVEV (reference sequence). This CDR3 region has 15 residues. CDR3 amino acids: CASSWQGGRTYEQYF. CDR3 coding DNA: TGTGCCAGCAGTTGGCAAGGCGGGAGGACGTACGAGCAGTACTTC.

This chain links TRBV6-6 with TRBJ1-3, with a tentative D call TRBD1 (6 bases). The CDR3 runs 13 residues. V was shortened by 10 bases and J by 3 bases, with 13 bases between the two germline ends. Per germline, CDR1 MNHNY and CDR2 SVGAGI (reference sequence). The CDR3 here is CATTGQLGNTIYF. CDR3 in DNA: TGTGCCACCACGGGACAACTTGGAAACACCATATATTTT.

In regard to this clone: Other DNA sequences in the same sample also yield this CDR3. The chain carries TRBV18 and TRBJ2-5; no clear D gene. This CDR3 is built from 13 residues. Deletions cut 3 bases from V and 1 base from J, with 6 bases between. Germline CDR1 reads KGHSH; CDR2 reads LQKENI. The CDR3 loop reads CASSPSVQETQYF. CDR3 DNA sequence: TGTGCCAGCTCACCGTCGGTCCAAGAGACCCAGTACTTC.

CDR3 nucleotides: TGTGCCAGCAGCTTAGTTCCGGGACAGGGGGCTGAAGCTTTCTTT. It codes for CASSLVPGQGAEAFF. V gene TRBV7-8 combines with J gene TRBJ1-1; 11 bases match TRBD1. V lost 1 base, J lost 6 bases, and 4 bases stayed unmatched. This CDR3 contains 15 residues. Germline assignment: CDR1 SGHVS and CDR2 FQNEAQ.

The J gene is TRBJ2-1, the V gene TRBV19, with D tentatively TRBD1 or TRBD2 (5 bases each). Germline V gives CDR1 LNHDA, CDR2 SQIVND (reference sequence). This CDR3 contains 14 residues. The V end lost 4 bases, the J end lost 4 bases, and 11 bases lay between the germline ends. Here the CDR3 reads CASSTQGVYNEQFF. The CDR3 DNA follows: TGTGCCAGTAGTACCCAGGGAGTTTACAATGAGCAGTTCTTC.

This chain connects TRBV19 to TRBJ2-7; D is unclear. Trimming took 1 base from V and 3 from J, leaving 13 bases between them. CDR1 is LNHDA, CDR2 SQIVND, per germline (reference sequence). The CDR3 is made up of 15 amino acids. For the CDR3, the DNA is TGTGCCAGTAGTATAGGGTGGTCGGAAGTCTACGAGCAGTACTTC. Protein product: CASSIGWSEVYEQYF.

The chain combines TRBV25-1 with TRBJ1-2, with 7 bases matching TRBD1. J gave up 2 bases and V 9 bases, and 9 bases lay outside the gene matches. Germline V lookup: CDR1 MGHDK, CDR2 SYGVNS. The CDR3 runs 14 residues. CDR3 protein: CARGDRLINYGYTF. Here the CDR3 DNA reads TGTGCCAGAGGGGACAGACTTATCAACTATGGCTACACCTTC.

This chain connects TRBV28 to TRBJ2-1; 9 bases agree with TRBD2. The CDR3 covers 16 residues. V lost 1 base and J lost 6; bases outside the gene matches: 7. Germline CDR1 is MDHEN and CDR2 is SYDVKM. CDR3 region: CASSLLWLAGTNEQFF. CDR3 nucleotide sequence: TGTGCCAGCAGTTTATTGTGGCTAGCGGGAACCAATGAGCAGTTCTTC.

The chain uses TRBV28 and TRBJ2-3, with 10 bases matching TRBD2. Germline V gene sequence: CDR1 MDHEN, CDR2 SYDVKM. After removal of 2 bases from V and 9 bases from J, the junction contained 8 bases not matched to a gene. This CDR3 is built from 15 residues. The DNA for the CDR3 is TGTGCCAGCAGTTTACTAGCGGGAGTGTCAGGGACGCAGTATTTT. It codes for CASSLLAGVSGTQYF.

The chain couples TRBV19 to TRBJ1-4, with D perhaps TRBD1 (5 bases). The CDR3 covers 16 residues. Germline CDR1 reads LNHDA; CDR2 reads SQIVND (reference sequence). V shed 4 bases and J shed 10 bases, with 22 bases lying between them. Written as DNA, the CDR3 is TGTGCCAGTAGTACGGGCCAGGGATCCCACCTGGCAAAACTGTTTTTT. It translates to CASSTGQGSHLAKLFF.

This clone occurred a few times. CDR3 DNA sequence: TGTGCCAGCAGCTTGCAGGCTAATTCACCCCTCCACTTT. Residues: CASSLQANSPLHF. The rearrangement links TRBV5-6 to TRBJ1-6; D is uncertain. The germline V gene encodes CDR1 SGHDT and CDR2 YYEEEE. V was pared by 1 base and J by 6 bases, with 5 bases between. The CDR3 sequence is 13 residues long.

This rearrangement joins TRBV7-9 to TRBJ2-3; possibly TRBD2 for D (5 bases). The V gene's germline CDR1 is SEHNR and CDR2 FQNEAQ (reference sequence). This CDR3 has 14 residues. V was pared by 5 bases and J by 3 bases, with 12 bases between. CDR3 nucleotides: TGTGCCAGCAGCCCCATGGGAGTGACAGATACGCAGTATTTT. This gives the protein CASSPMGVTDTQYF.

V is TRBV2 and J is TRBJ2-2; D unresolved. CDR3 size: 16 residues. The germline V gene encodes CDR1 SNHLY and CDR2 FYNNEI. Trimming shortened V by 6 bases and J by 4 bases, and 18 bases separated the two germline ends. CDR3 bases: TGTGCCAGCAGGGAACCAGCAACTCAGGTCACCGGGGAGCTGTTTTTT. This sequence encodes CASREPATQVTGELFF.